This TCR beta chain was documented in a study of cytomegalovirus exposure and HLA in healthy donors. Primers: 60 Vbeta forward and 13 Jbeta reverse. Sequencing used immunoSEQ multiplex PCR; TCRdb keeps in-frame clones, though not all of them. The data hold some 130,000 clones, with 70% to 85% observed a single time. This clone occurred once. CDR1 and CDR2 from the germline V gene are SNHLY and FYNNEI. This CDR3 has 13 residues. Between the trimmed V and J ends, which lost 5 bases and 11 bases, there was a span of 18 bases. The chain combines TRBV2 with TRBJ1-1; D perhaps matches TRBD1 (6 bases). This clonotype originated in a male donor in good health and CMV-seropositive. The sample comprised PBMCs. The CDR3 spells CASSSDPGTRAFF. In nucleotides, the CDR3 is TGTGCCAGCAGTTCTGATCCCGGGACAAGGGCTTTCTTT.